The entry below gives a single T cell receptor beta chain sequence along with its context. In the original workflow: The authors estimated nucleated cell counts from reference gene primer amplification. Profiling relied on immunoSEQ multiplex PCR, and the TCRdb table lists in-frame clones only, not all of them. Clone size and the V and J calls come from that table; the DNA yielded D and trimming. Of about 51,000 clones detected, approximately 90% appear once; the ten largest clones hold approximately 2.8%. The source of the sample is a study of blood T cell repertoires in COVID-19. Study context: Material from acute and convalescent COVID-19 was sourced from the United States, Italy and Spain.

Trimming pared 1 base from V and 8 bases from J, leaving 5 bases between. This CDR3 has 11 residues. This receptor was identified in a man between 50 and 59 years old with acute or convalescent COVID-19. The chain joins TRBV12-3 or TRBV12-4 to TRBJ1-2; D gene uncertain. Sequenced: peripheral blood. The CDR3 sequence is CASSLVQGYTF. The CDR3 DNA sequence: TGTGCCAGCAGTTTAGTTCAGGGCTACACCTTC.